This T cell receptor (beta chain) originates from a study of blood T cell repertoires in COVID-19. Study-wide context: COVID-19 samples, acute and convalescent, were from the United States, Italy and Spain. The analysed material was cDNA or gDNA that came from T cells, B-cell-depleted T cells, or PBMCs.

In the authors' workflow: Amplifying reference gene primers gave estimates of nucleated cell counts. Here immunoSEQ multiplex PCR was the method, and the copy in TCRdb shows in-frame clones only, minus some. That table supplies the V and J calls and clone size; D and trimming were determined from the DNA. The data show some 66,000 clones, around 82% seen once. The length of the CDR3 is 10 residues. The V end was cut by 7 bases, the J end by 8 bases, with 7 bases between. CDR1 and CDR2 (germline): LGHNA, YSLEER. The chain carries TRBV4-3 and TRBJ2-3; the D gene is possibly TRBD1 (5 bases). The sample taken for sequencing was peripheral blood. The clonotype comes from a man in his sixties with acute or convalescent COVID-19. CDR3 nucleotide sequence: TGCGCCAGCATAAGGGGTACGCAGTATTTT. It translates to CASIRGTQYF.